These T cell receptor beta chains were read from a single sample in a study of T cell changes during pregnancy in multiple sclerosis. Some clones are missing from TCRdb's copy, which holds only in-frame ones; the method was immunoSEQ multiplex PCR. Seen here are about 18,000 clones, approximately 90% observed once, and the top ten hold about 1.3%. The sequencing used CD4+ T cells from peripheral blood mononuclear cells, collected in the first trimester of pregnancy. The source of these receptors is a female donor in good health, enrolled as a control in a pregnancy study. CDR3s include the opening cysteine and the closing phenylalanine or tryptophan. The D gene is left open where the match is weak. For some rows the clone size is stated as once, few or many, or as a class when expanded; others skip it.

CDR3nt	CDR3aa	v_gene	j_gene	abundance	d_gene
TGTGCCACCGAAGCGCAACCGCGGGATGAGCAGTTCTTC	CATEAQPRDEQFF	TRBV7-2	TRBJ2-1	NA	NA
TGTGCCAGCAGCTTAGACTTGCGGGGGACCCAGTACTTC	CASSLDLRGTQYF	TRBV7-6	TRBJ2-5	NA	NA
TGCAGCGCAAAGGACAGGGCTAGGAACACTGAAGCTTTCTTT	CSAKDRARNTEAFF	TRBV29-1	TRBJ1-1	NA	TRBD1
TGTGCCAGCAGCCCCCCCCCAGGGAGCAATCAGCCCCAGCATTTT	CASSPPPGSNQPQHF	TRBV7-4	TRBJ1-5	NA	NA
TGTGCCAGCAGCTTAGGAGGGGGAGCAGGAAACACCATATATTTT	CASSLGGGAGNTIYF	TRBV7-6	TRBJ1-3	NA	NA
TGCAGCGTTGTCGGGTACAATGAGCAGTTCTTC	CSVVGYNEQFF	TRBV29-1	TRBJ2-1	once	NA
TGTGCCAGCAGCTTAGAGAGGGGGACTAACTATGGCTACACCTTC	CASSLERGTNYGYTF	TRBV7-9	TRBJ1-2	NA	NA
TGCGCCAGCAGCCAAGCCGGGACTAGCGGGGGGGAGCAGTTCTTC	CASSQAGTSGGEQFF	TRBV4-3	TRBJ2-1	NA	TRBD2
TGTGCCAGCAGTCCGGGACAGGGGGCGTTCGGGACCTACGAGCAGTACTTC	CASSPGQGAFGTYEQYF	TRBV5-4	TRBJ2-7	NA	TRBD1
TGTGCCATCAGTGAGTCGAGGGGGACCAACAGTGAAGCTTTCTTT	CAISESRGTNSEAFF	TRBV10-3	TRBJ1-1	NA	NA
TGTGCCAGCAGCCAGCGGGAGGGCCGGTACTTC	CASSQREGRYF	TRBV7-2	TRBJ2-4	NA	TRBD2
TGTGCCAGCAGAAAAACAGGGGGCGAGGCAGATACGCAGTATTTT	CASRKTGGEADTQYF	TRBV25-1	TRBJ2-3	NA	TRBD1
TGTGCCAGCAGCTGGGACACTGGCTCTGGAAACACCATATATTTT	CASSWDTGSGNTIYF	TRBV7-9	TRBJ1-3	NA	NA
TGTGCCAGCAGCCCAACCCTCTGGGCTTACGAGCAGTACTTC	CASSPTLWAYEQYF	TRBV5-6	TRBJ2-7	NA	NA
TGTGCCAGCAGAAAAAGGGGACAGGGGTCGGATCAGCCCCAGCATTTT	CASRKRGQGSDQPQHF	TRBV6-6	TRBJ1-5	once	TRBD1
TGTGCCAGCAGCCAAACGGTGAACTATGGCTACACCTTC	CASSQTVNYGYTF	TRBV5-4	TRBJ1-2	NA	NA
TGTGCCTGGAGCCCCAACCGGGGAGGGGCGGTCACCGGGGAGCTGTTTTTT	CAWSPNRGGAVTGELFF	TRBV30	TRBJ2-2	NA	TRBD2
TGTGCCAGCAGTCACAGCGGGGTGGGCACAGATACGCAGTATTTT	CASSHSGVGTDTQYF	TRBV6-5	TRBJ2-3	NA	TRBD2
TGTGCCAGCAGTCCCTCGGTCACAGATACGCAGTATTTT	CASSPSVTDTQYF	TRBV6-5	TRBJ2-3	NA	NA
TGTGCCAGCAGTTTAGGGAGCCAGGGGGCGTTTGGCTACACCTTC	CASSLGSQGAFGYTF	TRBV27	TRBJ1-2	NA	TRBD1
TGTGCCAGCGGGACACCCGGAAACACCATATATTTT	CASGTPGNTIYF	TRBV6-6	TRBJ1-3	NA	NA
TGTGCCAGCAGCCCCCCGGGGGGGACTAATGAAAAACTGTTTTTT	CASSPPGGTNEKLFF	TRBV7-9	TRBJ1-4	NA	NA
TGTGCCAGCAGCTTAGATTCGGGAACCTACAATGAGCAGTTCTTC	CASSLDSGTYNEQFF	TRBV11-3	TRBJ2-1	NA	NA
TGTGCTAGTGGTCCGACAGGGGGGGTCGGAAACACCATATATTTT	CASGPTGGVGNTIYF	TRBV12-5	TRBJ1-3	NA	TRBD1
TGTGCCAGCAGTTTTTCAGGGAAGGAGACCCAGTACTTC	CASSFSGKETQYF	TRBV27	TRBJ2-5	once	NA
TGTGCCAGCAGCTTAGCACAGGGAAAGTCCTACGAGCAGTACTTC	CASSLAQGKSYEQYF	TRBV7-9	TRBJ2-7	NA	NA
TGCGCCAGCAGCTTGGCAAGCGGGGGGCCCTACGAGCAGTACTTC	CASSLASGGPYEQYF	TRBV5-1	TRBJ2-7	NA	TRBD2
TGTGCCAGCAGTAACCGACAGGCTTCGAGCTACACCTTC	CASSNRQASSYTF	TRBV6-5	TRBJ1-2	NA	NA
TGTGCCAGCAGCTTACAGGGTGGAGACTACAATGAGCAGTTCTTC	CASSLQGGDYNEQFF	TRBV7-2	TRBJ2-1	NA	NA
TGTGCCAGCAGGTTAGGGGGGGGCGAATATCAATCACCCCTCCACTTT	CASRLGGGEYQSPLHF	TRBV7-2	TRBJ1-6	few	NA
TGCGCCAGCAGCCAGTCCGGGACAGATAGCAATCAGCCCCAGCATTTT	CASSQSGTDSNQPQHF	TRBV4-1	TRBJ1-5	few	TRBD1
TGTGCCAGTAGTATCGGGGGACAGCAAGAGACCCAGTACTTC	CASSIGGQQETQYF	TRBV19	TRBJ2-5	NA	NA
TGTGCCAGCAGTGACCCGCGGACAGGGAACAATGAGCAGTTCTTC	CASSDPRTGNNEQFF	TRBV6-4	TRBJ2-1	NA	TRBD1
TGTGCCAGCAGCTTGGCTGGGGCCCCCACCGGGGAGCTGTTTTTT	CASSLAGAPTGELFF	TRBV5-8	TRBJ2-2	NA	NA
TGCGCCAGCAGCCCTGGACTAGCGGGAGGAGAGACCCAGTACTTC	CASSPGLAGGETQYF	TRBV4-1	TRBJ2-5	once	TRBD2
TGTGCCAGCAGTGAATACAGTAAAGCTTTCTTT	CASSEYSKAFF	TRBV6-1	TRBJ1-1	NA	NA
TGTGCCATCAGACTCGACAGCTCCCTTAATTCACCCCTCCACTTT	CAIRLDSSLNSPLHF	TRBV10-3	TRBJ1-6	few	NA
TGTGCCAGCAGTTACGGGACTTTTGAAAAACTGTTTTTT	CASSYGTFEKLFF	TRBV7-9	TRBJ1-4	NA	NA
TGTGCCATCAGGGACTTACTCCCGGCAGATACGCAGTATTTT	CAIRDLLPADTQYF	TRBV10-3	TRBJ2-3	NA	NA
TGTGCCAGCTCACCACAGGGAGTGGGAGAGACCCAGTACTTC	CASSPQGVGETQYF	TRBV18	TRBJ2-5	NA	NA
TGTGCCAGCAGCTCCGGGACAGCTGGAAACACCATATATTTT	CASSSGTAGNTIYF	TRBV6-6	TRBJ1-3	NA	TRBD1
TGTGCCTGGACAGGGGAGTATAATTCACCCCTCCACTTT	CAWTGEYNSPLHF	TRBV30	TRBJ1-6	NA	NA
TGTGCCAGCAGTTACGGGGGGGCAGATACGCAGTATTTT	CASSYGGADTQYF	TRBV6-5	TRBJ2-3	NA	TRBD2
TGTGCCAGCAGCTTCGCCCCACAGGGCACAAACACTGAAGCTTTCTTT	CASSFAPQGTNTEAFF	TRBV11-3	TRBJ1-1	NA	NA
TGTGCCTGGAGGGGTCGGGGGGCGCACGGTAATAACTATGGCTACACCTTC	CAWRGRGAHGNNYGYTF	TRBV30	TRBJ1-2	NA	NA
TGTGCCTGGAGGACAGGTCGTCTCTCTGGAAACACCATATATTTT	CAWRTGRLSGNTIYF	TRBV30	TRBJ1-3	NA	NA
TGTGCCAGCAAATTGGACAGGGGACCCGGGGAGCTGTTTTTT	CASKLDRGPGELFF	TRBV6-5	TRBJ2-2	NA	TRBD1
TGTGCCAGCAGTTCTGACAGGGGAATCTCTGGGGCCAACGTCCTGACTTTC	CASSSDRGISGANVLTF	TRBV2	TRBJ2-6	NA	TRBD1
TGTGCCAGCAGCTTGGAGGTAGGGGGCCCTAGGTCCTACGAGCAGTACTTC	CASSLEVGGPRSYEQYF	TRBV5-4	TRBJ2-7	NA	TRBD1
TGTGCCAGTAGTAGGCCGGGGGGTAAAAACATTCAGTACTTC	CASSRPGGKNIQYF	TRBV19	TRBJ2-4	NA	TRBD2
TGTGCCAGCAGCCTAAGGGACAGGGCCCCTGAAGCTTTCTTT	CASSLRDRAPEAFF	TRBV7-8	TRBJ1-1	NA	TRBD1
TGCAGCGTTCACGGGACTAACTATGGCTACACCTTC	CSVHGTNYGYTF	TRBV29-1	TRBJ1-2	NA	NA
TGTGCCAGCAGCTTGCGACGGAGTATGAACACTGAAGCTTTCTTT	CASSLRRSMNTEAFF	TRBV7-2	TRBJ1-1	few	NA
TGTGCCAGCTCTCCGGACAGGGTCTATGGCTACACCTTC	CASSPDRVYGYTF	TRBV18	TRBJ1-2	once	TRBD1
TGTGCCAGCTCGCGGAGGCAAGAGAACACCGGGGAGCTGTTTTTT	CASSRRQENTGELFF	TRBV18	TRBJ2-2	once	NA
TGTGCCACCAGATTGACCGGGGCGGGAGGGCCCAATGAGCAGTTCTTC	CATRLTGAGGPNEQFF	TRBV15	TRBJ2-1	once	TRBD2
TGTGCCAGCAGCTTCCCTCAACTAGCGGGAGTAGGTAATGAGCAGTTCTTC	CASSFPQLAGVGNEQFF	TRBV13	TRBJ2-1	NA	TRBD2